These 12 T cell receptor beta chains were all obtained from the same sample, sequenced in a study of blood T cell repertoires in COVID-19. Libraries were prepared by immunoSEQ multiplex PCR; TCRdb keeps only in-frame clonotypes and omits some of them. The table records around 210,000 clones, less than 90% of them present only once. The sequencing input was peripheral blood. These receptors all come from a woman between 65 and 79 years old with acute or convalescent COVID-19.

The chain couples TRBV5-4 to TRBJ2-1; D call uncertain. Per germline, CDR1 SGHNT and CDR2 YYREEE (reference sequence). V was pared by 4 bases and J by 0 bases, with 5 bases between. The CDR3 extends over 13 amino acids. CDR3 amino acids: CASSDSSYNEQFF. The CDR3 DNA sequence: TGTGCCAGCAGCGATAGCTCCTACAATGAGCAGTTCTTC.

The table lists this clone with a few counts. This chain joins TRBV9 and TRBJ1-5; D remains unclear. V dropped 2 bases and J dropped 1 base, with 10 bases sitting between them. The CDR3 is 15 amino acids. Germline V gives CDR1 SGDLS, CDR2 YYNGEE. In DNA, the CDR3 is TGTGCCAGCAGCGTGACATCCGCGAGCAATCAGCCCCAGCATTTT. Amino acids: CASSVTSASNQPQHF.

The V gene is TRBV5-1, the J gene TRBJ2-7; 9 bases agree with TRBD2. Germline V lookup: CDR1 SGHRS, CDR2 YFSETQ. The CDR3 covers 16 residues. Trimming removed 0 bases from V and 0 bases from J; junction bases left unmatched: 4. The CDR3 is CASSLGRGLASYEQYF. CDR3 nucleotides: TGCGCCAGCAGCTTGGGGAGGGGACTAGCCTCCTACGAGCAGTACTTC.

V gene TRBV6-4 combines with J gene TRBJ2-2, with TRBD1 matching over 8 bases. Trimming at V came to 6 bases and at J to 2 bases, leaving 8 bases not matched to a gene. This CDR3 is 16 amino acids long. Looked up from germline, CDR1 is MRHNA and CDR2 is SNTAGT. The CDR3 nucleotides read TGTGCCAGCAGCAAGGCAGGGGGCGCAAACACCGGGGAGCTGTTTTTT. Its protein product is CASSKAGGANTGELFF.

This clone appeared a single time. The CDR3 DNA follows: TGTGCCAGTAGTATAAACTCAAACAGGGGTTACGAGCAGTACTTC. Translation: CASSINSNRGYEQYF. The V call is TRBV19, the J call TRBJ2-7; 7 bases are shared with TRBD1. This CDR3 is built from 15 residues. Germline values: CDR1 LNHDA, CDR2 SQIVND (reference sequence). Unmatched junction bases numbered 8, after V lost 2 bases and J lost 4 bases. The whole variable domain, remainder taken from reference TRBV19 and TRBJ2-7, is DGGITQSPKYLFRKEGQNVTLSCEQNLNHDAMYWYRQDPGQGLRLIYYSQIVNDFQKGDIAEGYSVSREKKESFPLTVTSAQKNPTAFYLCASSINSNRGYEQYFGPGTRLTVT.

The chain has TRBV5-5 and TRBJ1-4; 9 bases align to TRBD1. CDR1 and CDR2 from the germline V gene are SGHKS and YYEKEE (reference sequence). The CDR3 has 16 amino acids. Trimming took 3 bases from V and 10 from J; bases not matched to a gene: 13. The CDR3 DNA sequence: TGTGCCAGCAGCTCTCAACCGAGCCGGGACAGGGTAAAACTGTTTTTT. The encoded protein is CASSSQPSRDRVKLFF.

The rearrangement joins TRBV14 to TRBJ2-2; 9 bases match TRBD1. The CDR3 is 17 residues long. Germline CDR1 is SGHDN and CDR2 is FVKESK. Trimming took 3 bases from V and 5 from J; bases not matched to a gene: 10. The CDR3 loop reads CASSHQIRTGETGELFF. Here the CDR3 DNA reads TGTGCCAGCAGCCATCAGATTCGGACAGGGGAAACCGGGGAGCTGTTTTTT.

The J gene is TRBJ2-3, the V gene TRBV18; tentatively, D is TRBD1 (5 bases). This CDR3 has 14 residues. The germline CDR1 and CDR2 sequences are KGHSH and LQKENI. V was shortened by 8 bases and J by 1 base, with 13 bases between the two germline ends. The CDR3 DNA is TGTGCCAGCGCCGGACAAAAAGGCACAGATACGCAGTATTTT. Its protein product is CASAGQKGTDTQYF.

The gene calls are TRBV11-1 and TRBJ2-1; D is undetermined. In germline, CDR1 is SGHAT, CDR2 FQDESV (reference sequence). This CDR3 contains 15 residues. The germline V and J ends were trimmed by 2 bases and 6 bases, with 14 bases remaining between them. In DNA form, the CDR3 reads TGTGCCAGCAGCTTAATTCCGTCCTCGAGCAATGAGCAGTTCTTC. As protein: CASSLIPSSSNEQFF.

As regards this clone: Relative to the germline gene, one junction end is altered; a read error may explain this. The rearrangement joins TRBV3-1 (or the pseudogene TRBV3-2) to TRBJ1-1, with TRBD1 as a possible D gene (6 bases). The CDR3 has 13 residues. Germline lookup yields CDR1 LGHDT and CDR2 YNNKEL (reference sequence). The CDR3 sequence is CASSQERGRGPNF. CDR3 nucleotides: TGTGCCAGCAGCCAAGAAAGAGGCAGGGGACCTAATTTT.

V usage is TRBV7-2 and J usage is TRBJ2-1, with D tentatively TRBD2 (7 bases). The V end lost 4 bases, the J end lost 2 bases, and 18 bases lay between the germline ends. The CDR3 covers 17 residues. Germline CDR1 SGHTA, CDR2 FQGNSA. As DNA, the CDR3 is TGTGCCAGCAGCTCTTGGCGGGGGCAACGCCCCTACAATGAGCAGTTCTTC. Translated, it gives CASSSWRGQRPYNEQFF.

This chain uses TRBV12-3 or TRBV12-4 with TRBJ2-5, with TRBD1 matching over 7 bases. CDR3 length: 13 residues. J was trimmed by 4 bases and V by 7 bases; bases with no gene match: 6. CDR3 coding DNA: TGTGCCAGCAAGGGGGCAGGGTTAGAGACCCAGTACTTC. Protein sequence: CASKGAGLETQYF.